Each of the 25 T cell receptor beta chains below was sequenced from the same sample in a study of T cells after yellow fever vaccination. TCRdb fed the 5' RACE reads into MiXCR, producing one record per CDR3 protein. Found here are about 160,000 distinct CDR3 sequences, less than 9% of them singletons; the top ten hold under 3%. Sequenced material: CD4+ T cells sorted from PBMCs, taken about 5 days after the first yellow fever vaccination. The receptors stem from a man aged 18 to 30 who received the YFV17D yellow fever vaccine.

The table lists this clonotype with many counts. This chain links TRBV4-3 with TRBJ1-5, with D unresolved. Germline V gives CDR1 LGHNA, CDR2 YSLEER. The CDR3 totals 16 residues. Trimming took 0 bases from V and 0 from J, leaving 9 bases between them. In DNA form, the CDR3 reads TGCGCCAGCAGCCAAGATACAACTTATAGCAATCAGCCCCAGCATTTT. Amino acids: CASSQDTTYSNQPQHF.

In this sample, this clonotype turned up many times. CDR3 region: CASSLQGLAVYNEQFF. The CDR3 nucleotides are TGCGCCAGCAGCTTGCAGGGACTAGCGGTCTACAATGAGCAGTTCTTC. This rearrangement joins TRBV5-1 to TRBJ2-1; 11 positions agree with TRBD2. V shed 1 base and J 3 bases; nucleotides not matched to a gene: 3. The CDR3 sequence is 16 residues long. Germline lookup yields CDR1 SGHRS and CDR2 YFSETQ.

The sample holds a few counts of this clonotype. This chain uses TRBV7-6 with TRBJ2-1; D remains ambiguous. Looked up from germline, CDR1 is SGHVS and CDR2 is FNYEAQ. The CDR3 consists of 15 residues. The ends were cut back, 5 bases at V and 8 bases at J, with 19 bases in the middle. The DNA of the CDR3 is TGTGCCAGCAGCCGTCACCGCCTAGGTCGCGATGAGCAGTTCTTC. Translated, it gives CASSRHRLGRDEQFF.

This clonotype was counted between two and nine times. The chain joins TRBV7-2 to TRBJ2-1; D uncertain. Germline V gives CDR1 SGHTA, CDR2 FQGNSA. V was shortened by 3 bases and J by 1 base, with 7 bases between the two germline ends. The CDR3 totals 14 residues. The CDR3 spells CASSFFSSYNEQFF. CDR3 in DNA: TGTGCCAGCAGCTTCTTCTCGTCCTACAATGAGCAGTTCTTC.

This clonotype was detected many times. The CDR3 loop reads CASKDGTGATDTQYF. As DNA, the CDR3 is TGCGCCAGCAAAGATGGGACAGGGGCTACAGATACGCAGTATTTT. The gene calls are TRBV5-1 and TRBJ2-3; the match to TRBD1 covers 10 bases. The CDR3 covers 15 residues. With 6 bases clipped from V and 3 bases from J, the junction kept 7 bases outside the gene matches. Germline loops: CDR1 SGHRS, CDR2 YFSETQ.

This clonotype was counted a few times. The CDR3 DNA sequence: TGCGCCCTGCTGATGAGGGTAGAGGGTGTCGGGGAGACCCAGTACTTC. Residues: CALLMRVEGVGETQYF. The genes are TRBV10-1 and TRBJ2-5, with D possibly being TRBD2 (5 bases). From germline, CDR1 is WNHNN and CDR2 SYGVQD (reference sequence). The CDR3 is 16 amino acids. Deletions cut 11 bases from V and 5 bases from J, with 27 bases between.

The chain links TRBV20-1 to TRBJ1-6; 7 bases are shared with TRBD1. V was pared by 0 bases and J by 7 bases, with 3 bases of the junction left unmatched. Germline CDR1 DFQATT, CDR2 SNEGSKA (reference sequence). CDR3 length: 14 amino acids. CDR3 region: CSARDSRGNSPLHF. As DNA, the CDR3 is TGCAGTGCTAGAGATAGCAGGGGGAATTCACCCCTCCACTTT.

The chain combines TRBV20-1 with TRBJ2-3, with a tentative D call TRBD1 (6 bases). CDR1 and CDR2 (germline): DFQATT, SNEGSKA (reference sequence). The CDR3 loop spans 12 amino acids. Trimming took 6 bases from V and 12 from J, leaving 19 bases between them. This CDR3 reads CSATGQLGVQYF. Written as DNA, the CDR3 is TGCAGTGCAACAGGACAGCTAGGGGTCCAGTATTTT.

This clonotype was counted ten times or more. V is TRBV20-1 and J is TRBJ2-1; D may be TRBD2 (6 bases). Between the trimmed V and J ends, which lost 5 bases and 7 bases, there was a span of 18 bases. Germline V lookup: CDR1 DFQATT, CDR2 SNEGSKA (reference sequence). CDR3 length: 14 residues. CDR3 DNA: TGCAGTGCTGGGCGGGGTGGCCCTGGGAATGAGCAGTTCTTC. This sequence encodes CSAGRGGPGNEQFF.

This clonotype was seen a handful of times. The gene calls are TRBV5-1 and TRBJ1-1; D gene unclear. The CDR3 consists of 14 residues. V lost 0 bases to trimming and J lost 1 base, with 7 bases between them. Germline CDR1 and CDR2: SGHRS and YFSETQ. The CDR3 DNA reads TGCGCCAGCAGCTTGGAGGCCTGGAACACTGAAGCTTTCTTT. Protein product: CASSLEAWNTEAFF.

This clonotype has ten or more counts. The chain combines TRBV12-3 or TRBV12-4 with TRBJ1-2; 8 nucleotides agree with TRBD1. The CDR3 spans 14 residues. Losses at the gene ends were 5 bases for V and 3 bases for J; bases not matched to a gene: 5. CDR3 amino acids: CASSPGTGDYGYTF. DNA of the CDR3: TGTGCCAGCAGTCCCGGGACAGGCGACTATGGCTACACCTTC.

The CDR3 region is CASSLSGGAGTQYF. CDR3 DNA: TGTGCCAGCAGTTTGAGTGGGGGGGCCGGTACGCAGTATTTT. This chain connects TRBV12-3 or TRBV12-4 to TRBJ2-3; D is possibly TRBD2 (7 bases). This CDR3 has 14 residues. With 3 bases removed from V and 8 bases from J, the gap between germline ends came to 15 bases.

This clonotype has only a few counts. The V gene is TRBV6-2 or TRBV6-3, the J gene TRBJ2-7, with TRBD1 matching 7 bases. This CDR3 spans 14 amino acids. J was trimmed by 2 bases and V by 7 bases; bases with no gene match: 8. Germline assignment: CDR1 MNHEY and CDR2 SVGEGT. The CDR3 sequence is CASTARGWAYEQYF. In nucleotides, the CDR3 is TGTGCCAGCACCGCCAGGGGGTGGGCCTACGAGCAGTACTTC.

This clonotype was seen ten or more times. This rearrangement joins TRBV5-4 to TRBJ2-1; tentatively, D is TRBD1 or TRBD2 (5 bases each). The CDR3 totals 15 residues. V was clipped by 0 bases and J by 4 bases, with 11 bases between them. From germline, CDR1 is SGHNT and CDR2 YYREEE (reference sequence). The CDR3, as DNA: TGTGCCAGCAGCTTGGTTGGTGGGGGTTACAATGAGCAGTTCTTC. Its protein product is CASSLVGGGYNEQFF.

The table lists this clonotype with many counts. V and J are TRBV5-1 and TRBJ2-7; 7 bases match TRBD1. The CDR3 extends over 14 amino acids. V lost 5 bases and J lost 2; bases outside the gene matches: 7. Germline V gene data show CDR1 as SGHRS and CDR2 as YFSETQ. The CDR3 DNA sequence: TGCGCCAGCAGACCTTCCGGGACAGCCTACGAGCAGTACTTC. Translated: CASRPSGTAYEQYF.

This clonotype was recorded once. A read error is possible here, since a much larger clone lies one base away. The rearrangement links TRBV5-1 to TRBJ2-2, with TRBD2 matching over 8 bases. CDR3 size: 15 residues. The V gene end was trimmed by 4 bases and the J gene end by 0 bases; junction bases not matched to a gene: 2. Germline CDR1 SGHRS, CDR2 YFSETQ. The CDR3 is CASSVREANTGELFF. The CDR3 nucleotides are TGCGCCAGCAGCGTGCGGGAGGCGAACACCGGGGAGCTGTTTTTT.

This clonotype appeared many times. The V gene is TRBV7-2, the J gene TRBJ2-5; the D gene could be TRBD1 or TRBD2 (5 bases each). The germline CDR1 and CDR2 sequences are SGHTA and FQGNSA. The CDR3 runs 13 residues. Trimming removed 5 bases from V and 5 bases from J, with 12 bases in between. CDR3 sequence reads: CASSPWGWETQYF. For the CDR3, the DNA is TGTGCCAGCAGCCCCTGGGGGTGGGAGACCCAGTACTTC.

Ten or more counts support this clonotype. The CDR3 is CASSWGHTYEQYF. The CDR3 DNA sequence: TGCGCCAGCAGCTGGGGACACACCTACGAGCAGTACTTC. The V call is TRBV5-1, the J call TRBJ2-7, with D perhaps matching TRBD1 (6 bases). CDR3 size: 13 residues. V shed 3 bases and J shed 2 bases, with 9 bases lying between them. Germline CDR1 SGHRS, CDR2 YFSETQ.

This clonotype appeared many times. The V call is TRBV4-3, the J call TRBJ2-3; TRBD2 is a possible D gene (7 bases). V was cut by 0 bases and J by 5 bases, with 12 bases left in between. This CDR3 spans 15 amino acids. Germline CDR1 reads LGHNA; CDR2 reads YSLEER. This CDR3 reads CASSQDRRGRDTQYF. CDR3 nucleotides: TGCGCCAGCAGCCAAGATCGGCGGGGGCGAGATACGCAGTATTTT.

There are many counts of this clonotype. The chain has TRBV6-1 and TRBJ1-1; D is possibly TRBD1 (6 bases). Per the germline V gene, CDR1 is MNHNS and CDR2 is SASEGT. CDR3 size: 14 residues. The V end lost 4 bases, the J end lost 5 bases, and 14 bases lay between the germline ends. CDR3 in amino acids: CASSAQGGGTEAFF. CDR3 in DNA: TGTGCCAGCAGTGCACAGGGTGGAGGGACTGAAGCTTTCTTT.

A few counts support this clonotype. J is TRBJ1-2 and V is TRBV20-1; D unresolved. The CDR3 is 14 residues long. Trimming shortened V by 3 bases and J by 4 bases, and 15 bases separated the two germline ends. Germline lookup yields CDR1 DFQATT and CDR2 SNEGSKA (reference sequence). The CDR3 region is CSARALYGFYGYTF. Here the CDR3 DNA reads TGCAGTGCTAGGGCGCTGTACGGATTCTATGGCTACACCTTC.

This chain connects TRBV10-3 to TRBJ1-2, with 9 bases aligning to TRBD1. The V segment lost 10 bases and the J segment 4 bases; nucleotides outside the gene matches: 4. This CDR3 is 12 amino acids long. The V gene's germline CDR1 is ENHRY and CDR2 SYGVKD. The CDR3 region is CATQGAGYGYTF. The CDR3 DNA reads TGTGCCACACAGGGGGCTGGCTATGGCTACACCTTC.

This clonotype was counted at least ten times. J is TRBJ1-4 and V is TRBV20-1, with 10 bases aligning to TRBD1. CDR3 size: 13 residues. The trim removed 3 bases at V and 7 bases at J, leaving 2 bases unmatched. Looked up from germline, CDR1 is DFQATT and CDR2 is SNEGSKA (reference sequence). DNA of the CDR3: TGCAGTGCTAGGGGACAGGGGAGTGAAAAACTGTTTTTT. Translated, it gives CSARGQGSEKLFF.

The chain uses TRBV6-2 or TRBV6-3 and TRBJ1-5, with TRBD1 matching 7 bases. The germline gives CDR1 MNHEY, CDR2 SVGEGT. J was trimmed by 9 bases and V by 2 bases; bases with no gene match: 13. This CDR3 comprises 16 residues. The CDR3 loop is CASSYPTTRGSAPQHF. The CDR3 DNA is TGTGCCAGCAGTTACCCGACCACCAGGGGGTCGGCGCCCCAGCATTTT.

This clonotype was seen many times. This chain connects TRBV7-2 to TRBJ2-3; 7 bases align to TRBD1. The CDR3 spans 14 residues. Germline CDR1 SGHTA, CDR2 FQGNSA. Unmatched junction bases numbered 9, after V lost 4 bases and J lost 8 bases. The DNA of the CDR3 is TGTGCCAGCAGCTCAAGACAGGGCGGCGGTACGCAGTATTTT. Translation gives CASSSRQGGGTQYF. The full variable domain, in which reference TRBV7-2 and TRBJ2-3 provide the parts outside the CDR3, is GAGVSQSPSNKVTEKGKDVELRCDPISGHTALYWYRQSLGQGLEFLIYFQGNSAPDKSGLPSDRFSAERTGGSVSTLTIQRTQQEDSAVYLCASSSRQGGGTQYFGPGTRLTVL.